The rows below give T cell receptor beta chains drawn from one sample of a study of human T cells and chemical hapten exposure. TCRdb ran MiXCR on the RACE reads and lists one entry per CDR3 protein. The sample carries 150,000 to 200,000 distinct CDR3 sequences, about 15% recorded once. The specimen was whole blood, collected in connection with sensitization to the hapten diphenylcyclopropenone (DPC). These receptors were collected from a woman under 40 with alopecia areata. Some clones in this sample may be carry-over from other donors' samples. The CDR3 runs from the conserved cysteine through the conserved F or W. The D gene is left open where the match is weak. The size field is filled for only some rows; it gives once, few, many or a size class.

j_gene	v_gene	d_gene	abundance	CDR3nt	CDR3aa
TRBJ1-1	TRBV28	NA	many	TGTGCCAGCACCCAAAGAGGGCCGAACACTGAAGCTTTCTTT	CASTQRGPNTEAFF
TRBJ1-2	TRBV12-3/TRBV12-4	TRBD1	few	TGTGCCAGCACCACCGGGACAGGCTATGGCTACACCTTC	CASTTGTGYGYTF
TRBJ1-2	TRBV28	NA	few	TGTGCCAGCAGTTCGGTGGGCTATGGCTACACCTTC	CASSSVGYGYTF
TRBJ1-1	TRBV3-1	NA	few	TGTGCCAGCAGCCAAGATAGCGGGGCAGCGCCGGCTTTCTTT	CASSQDSGAAPAFF
TRBJ2-3	TRBV6-2/TRBV6-3	TRBD2	few	TGTGCCAGCGGACTAGCGGGAGCTCCCGGTAGCACAGATACGCAGTATTTT	CASGLAGAPGSTDTQYF
TRBJ2-3	TRBV7-2	TRBD2	few	TGTGCCAGCAGCGGGACTAGCGGGGGGGCAGGGACAGATACGCAGTATTTT	CASSGTSGGAGTDTQYF
TRBJ1-4	TRBV29-1	NA	few	TGCAGCGTTTCCGAACGAGCTAATGAAAAACTGTTTTTT	CSVSERANEKLFF
TRBJ2-1	TRBV5-1	TRBD2	NA	TGCGCCAGCAGTCCTCTAGCGGGGGGATACAATGAGCAGTTCTTC	CASSPLAGGYNEQFF
TRBJ2-5	TRBV7-3	TRBD2	few	TGTGCCAGCAGCTTGCTAGCGGGAGAAGAGACCCAGTACTTC	CASSLLAGEETQYF
TRBJ2-3	TRBV29-1	NA	few	TGCAGCGGTGGACACACCATAAGCACAGATACGCAGTATTTT	CSGGHTISTDTQYF
TRBJ1-5	TRBV29-1	NA	NA	TGCAGCGTTGAAGAGGATTCGAGTCAGCCCCAGCATTTT	CSVEEDSSQPQHF
TRBJ2-6	TRBV6-5	TRBD1	few	TGTGCCAGCAGGACAGGGAGTACTGGGGCCAACGTCCTGACTTTC	CASRTGSTGANVLTF
TRBJ1-1	TRBV29-1	NA	NA	TGCAGCGTTGATGCGTTTTCAAACACTGAAGCTTTCTTT	CSVDAFSNTEAFF
TRBJ2-2	TRBV7-8	NA	NA	TGTGCCAGCAGCCGATTGGGGGGTATAAGGACCACCGGGGAGCTGTTTTTT	CASSRLGGIRTTGELFF
TRBJ2-2	TRBV6-1	NA	NA	TGTGCCAGCAGTGAAGTTTTTTGGGGGGCAGCCCCCGGGGAGCTGTTTTTT	CASSEVFWGAAPGELFF
TRBJ1-4	TRBV5-1	TRBD1	many	TGCGCCAGCAGCGGACAGGGTGAAAAACTGTTTTTT	CASSGQGEKLFF
TRBJ2-6	TRBV19	NA	many	TGTGCCAGTAGTATAGACACCTCCGGGACCTCAAGGTCTGGGGCCAACGTCCTGACTTTC	CASSIDTSGTSRSGANVLTF
TRBJ2-2	TRBV20-1	NA	NA	TGCAGTGCTAGTCCTGGACGTCTGAAAAACACCGGGGAGCTGTTTTTT	CSASPGRLKNTGELFF
TRBJ2-3	TRBV29-1	NA	NA	TGCAGCGTTGAAGATCGCGTCTGGGGAAATACGCAGTATTTT	CSVEDRVWGNTQYF
TRBJ2-3	TRBV20-1	NA	few	TGCAGTGCTAGGATTCCCAGGCCAGGAGCAGGGGACACAGATACGCAGTATTTT	CSARIPRPGAGDTDTQYF
TRBJ1-5	TRBV28	TRBD1	many	TGTGCCAGCAGCCCCCCGACAGGGTTGGGTCAGCCCCAGCATTTT	CASSPPTGLGQPQHF
TRBJ1-6	TRBV9	NA	NA	TGTGCCAGCAGCGTAGGAGGGTTCGATTCACCCCTCCACTTT	CASSVGGFDSPLHF
TRBJ1-1	TRBV5-8	TRBD1	NA	TGTGCCAGCAGCTTAGTTATGGGACAGATGGGGACTGAAGCTTTCTTT	CASSLVMGQMGTEAFF
TRBJ2-5	TRBV12-3/TRBV12-4	NA	NA	TGTGCCAGCAGTTTAATCCAAGAGACCCAGTACTTC	CASSLIQETQYF
TRBJ2-3	TRBV18	NA	NA	TGTGCCAGCTCACCACCGAATCAACCAGATACGCAGTATTTT	CASSPPNQPDTQYF
TRBJ2-1	TRBV2	NA	few	TGTGCCAGCAGTGGCGAGCGAGGGCTCTCTACTTGGCAGTTCTTC	CASSGERGLSTWQFF
TRBJ2-2	TRBV6-2/TRBV6-3	NA	NA	TGTGCCAGCCGGATCTTTACCGACCCGAACACCGGGGAGCTGTTTTTT	CASRIFTDPNTGELFF
TRBJ2-3	TRBV14	NA	NA	TGTGCCAGCAAGGAAATCGGCACAGATACGCAGTATTTT	CASKEIGTDTQYF
TRBJ1-4	TRBV5-8	NA	few	TGTGCCAGCAGCTTCTGGGCGGATAATGAAAAACTGTTTTTT	CASSFWADNEKLFF
TRBJ1-5	TRBV7-9	NA	many	TGTGCCAGCAGCCTAGGGGATCAGCCCCAGCATTTT	CASSLGDQPQHF
TRBJ1-2	TRBV7-2	NA	NA	TGTGCCAGCAGCTTAGCTGCCCCCCAACCTGATGGCTACACCTTC	CASSLAAPQPDGYTF
TRBJ2-7	TRBV28	TRBD2	NA	TGTGCCAGCAGCCGTCCGACGCTAGCGGGGGGAACTCCCTACGAGCAGTACTTC	CASSRPTLAGGTPYEQYF
TRBJ2-3	TRBV11-2	TRBD1	few	TGTGCCAGCAGCCGGGGAGACAGGGGAAAAGGAGATACGCAGTATTTT	CASSRGDRGKGDTQYF
TRBJ1-1	TRBV20-1	NA	many	TGCAGTGCCAAAACTACAGGGATGAACACTGAAGCTTTCTTT	CSAKTTGMNTEAFF
TRBJ2-2	TRBV20-1	TRBD1	few	TGCAGTGCCCGACAGGGCGGCACCGGGGAGCTGTTTTTT	CSARQGGTGELFF
TRBJ1-2	TRBV14	NA	few	TGTGCCAGCAGCCAAGTGCGGGGTTCGGGAGGCTACACCTTC	CASSQVRGSGGYTF
TRBJ1-4	TRBV10-2	TRBD1	few	TGCGCCAGCAGGGGGACAGGTACTGAAAAACTGTTTTTT	CASRGTGTEKLFF
TRBJ2-7	TRBV19	TRBD1	few	TGTGCCAGTAGTCGGACAGGTCGGAACTACGAGCAGTACTTC	CASSRTGRNYEQYF
TRBJ2-3	TRBV15	TRBD2	few	TGTGCCACCACCCCGGGGGGGGGCCCAGATACGCAGTATTTT	CATTPGGGPDTQYF
TRBJ2-7	TRBV7-8	NA	many	TGTGCCAGCAGCTCCCTGGGACCGGGACAACCCTACGAGCAGTACTTC	CASSSLGPGQPYEQYF
TRBJ2-7	TRBV6-2/TRBV6-3	TRBD1	NA	TGTGCCAGCTGCCGGGACAGTAACTACGAGCAGTACTTC	CASCRDSNYEQYF
TRBJ1-2	TRBV4-2	TRBD1	NA	TGTGCCAGCAGCCAAGATACAGGGGGCAGCTATGGCTACACCTTC	CASSQDTGGSYGYTF
TRBJ1-2	TRBV20-1	NA	NA	TGCAGTGCAACAGAAAGGGACAACTATGGCTACACCTTC	CSATERDNYGYTF
TRBJ1-2	TRBV25-1	TRBD1	few	TGTGCCAGCAGTGAATCGGGACAGAACTATGGCTACACCTTC	CASSESGQNYGYTF
TRBJ1-1	TRBV28	NA	NA	TGTGCCAGCAGCCCCAGGGGTCGGGGAAACACTGAAGCTTTCTTT	CASSPRGRGNTEAFF
TRBJ2-7	TRBV10-3	TRBD2	NA	TGTGCCACCTCGCGGGGGGACGGGTACGAGCAGTACTTC	CATSRGDGYEQYF
TRBJ1-4	TRBV12-3/TRBV12-4	NA	few	TGTGCCAGCAGTTTAGTTAGGGGCGTCCTGTTTTTT	CASSLVRGVLFF
TRBJ2-7	TRBV30	NA	few	TGTGCCTGGAGTATACTACAGGGCTACGAGCAGTACTTC	CAWSILQGYEQYF
TRBJ2-3	TRBV15	NA	few	TGTGCCACCAGCAGGGGAAGGGTCACAGATACGCAGTATTTT	CATSRGRVTDTQYF
TRBJ2-1	TRBV18	TRBD1	few	TGTGCCAGCTCACAAGACAGGGGGCCGGGGAATGAGCAGTTCTTC	CASSQDRGPGNEQFF
TRBJ2-3	TRBV29-1	NA	NA	TGCAGCGTTGATGAGCGGACCACAGATACGCAGTATTTT	CSVDERTTDTQYF